These T cell receptor beta chains were read from a single sample in a study of radiotherapy plus CTLA-4 blockade in lung cancer. This table comes from immunoSEQ multiplex PCR, and its TCRdb copy is limited to in-frame clones, with some not included. The repertoire holds under 90,000 clones, with 72% as singletons. The sequences come from peripheral blood, collected from a patient treated with radiotherapy plus ipilimumab. The source is a human donor with non-small cell lung cancer that progressed on radiotherapy plus ipilimumab. Each CDR3 is given with its conserved first and last residue. A D gene is named only where the DNA matches it firmly. Where a row states a size, it is once, few, many or the class of an expanded clone; other rows omit it.

cdr3_nt cdr3_aa d_call cdr3_length j_call clone_size v_call
TGTGCCAGCAGCTTTATAGCGGGGGGGTCTAATGAAAAACTGTTTTTT CASSFIAGGSNEKLFF - 16 TRBJ1-4 - TRBV5-6
TGTGCCAGCCGCACAGGGGGCGCTGAAGCTTTCTTT CASRTGGAEAFF TRBD1 12 TRBJ1-1 - TRBV6-1
TGTGCCAGCAGCGGAGGGGGTTTCGACGAGCAGTACTTC CASSGGGFDEQYF - 13 TRBJ2-7 - TRBV9
TGTGCCAGCAGGACAGGGGACATTCAGTACTTC CASRTGDIQYF TRBD1 11 TRBJ2-4 many TRBV27
TGCGCCAGCCGTACCGGGACTAGCGGGAGGGCCTCGTACGAGCAGTACTTC CASRTGTSGRASYEQYF TRBD2 17 TRBJ2-7 - TRBV5-1
TGTGCCAGCTCAGACAGGGTATCTGGGGCCAACGTCCTGACTTTC CASSDRVSGANVLTF TRBD1 15 TRBJ2-6 few TRBV18
TGTGCCATCAGTGACCGACAGATCGATGAGCAGTTCTTC CAISDRQIDEQFF - 13 TRBJ2-1 - TRBV10-3
TGTGCCAGCAGCCTACCCCTCGGGGAAATCAATGAGCAGTTCTTC CASSLPLGEINEQFF - 15 TRBJ2-1 once TRBV7-9
TGTGCCAGCAGCGGGGGGAGCTCTGGGGCCAACGTCCTGACTTTC CASSGGSSGANVLTF - 15 TRBJ2-6 - TRBV9
TGTGCCAGCAGTCCCGCCGGGGGCAGACAGGATGGCTACACCTTC CASSPAGGRQDGYTF - 15 TRBJ1-2 - TRBV28